The source of this T cell receptor beta chain is a study of vaccination effects on CD4 cells after COVID-19. The CDR3 consists of 14 residues. V dropped 5 bases and J dropped 1; count of bases not matched to a gene: 5. CDR1 is SNHLY, CDR2 FYNNEI, per germline. About this clone itself: Antigen unknown.

Using viral peptide pools, the ViraFEST assay grew out antigen-specific CD4+ T cells prior to sequencing. The culture ran for nine to eleven days, and then CD4+ T cells were isolated. Profiled with immunoSEQ multiplex PCR; TCRdb holds only in-frame clones, not every one. The profile shows some 59,000 clones, approximately 79% of them singletons. This clonotype was obtained from a human donor who received a COVID-19 vaccine. Source: CD4+ T cells from PBMCs cultured with HCoV-229E spike peptides, taken before COVID-19 vaccination. The chain recombines TRBV2 with TRBJ2-7, with 7 bases fitting TRBD1. CDR3 residues: CASSPPGQSYEQYV. The CDR3 DNA reads as TGTGCCAGCAGTCCCCCGGGACAGTCCTACGAGCAGTACGTC.